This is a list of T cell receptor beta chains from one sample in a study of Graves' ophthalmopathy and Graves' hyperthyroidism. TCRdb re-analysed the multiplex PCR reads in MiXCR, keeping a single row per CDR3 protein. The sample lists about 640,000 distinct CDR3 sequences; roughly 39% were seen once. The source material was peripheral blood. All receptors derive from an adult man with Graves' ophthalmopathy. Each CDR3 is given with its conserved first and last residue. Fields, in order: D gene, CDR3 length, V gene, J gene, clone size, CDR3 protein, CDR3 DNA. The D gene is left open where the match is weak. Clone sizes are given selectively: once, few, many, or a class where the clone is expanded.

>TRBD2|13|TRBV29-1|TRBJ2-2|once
CSVDGSGARELFF
TGCAGCGTTGACGGCAGCGGGGCGCGGGAGCTGTTTTTT
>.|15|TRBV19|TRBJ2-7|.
CASSIDHRGLFEQYF
TGTGCCAGTAGTATAGATCACAGGGGACTCTTCGAGCAGTACTTC
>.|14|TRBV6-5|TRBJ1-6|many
CASSLDPYISPLHF
TGTGCCAGCAGCCTAGACCCGTACATTTCACCCCTCCACTTT
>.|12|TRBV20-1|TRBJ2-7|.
CSARGRGDEQYF
TGCAGTGCTAGAGGCAGGGGCGACGAGCAGTACTTC
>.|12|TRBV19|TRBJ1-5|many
CASSRGRQPQHF
TGTGCCAGTAGTAGAGGTCGGCAGCCCCAGCATTTT
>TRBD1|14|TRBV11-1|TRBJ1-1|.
CASSPTGGETGAFF
TGTGCCAGCAGCCCCACAGGGGGAGAGACTGGAGCTTTCTTT
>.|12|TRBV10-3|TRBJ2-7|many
CAISSVPYEQYF
TGTGCCATCAGCTCCGTCCCCTACGAGCAGTACTTC
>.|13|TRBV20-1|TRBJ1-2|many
CSASRQADYGYTF
TGCAGTGCTTCCCGACAGGCGGACTATGGCTACACCTTC
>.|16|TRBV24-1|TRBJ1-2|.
CATSESGGHGEDGYTF
TGTGCCACCAGTGAGTCCGGGGGCCACGGGGAGGATGGCTACACCTTC
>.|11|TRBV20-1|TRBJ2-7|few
CSARGRREQYF
TGCAGTGCTAGGGGTCGCAGGGAGCAGTACTTC
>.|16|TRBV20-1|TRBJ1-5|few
CSARDLGALEAQPQHF
TGCAGTGCTAGAGATTTGGGGGCCCTTGAGGCTCAGCCCCAGCATTTT
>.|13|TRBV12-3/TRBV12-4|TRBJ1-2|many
CASSLRTGYGYTF
TGTGCCAGTAGTCTAAGGACGGGATATGGCTACACCTTC
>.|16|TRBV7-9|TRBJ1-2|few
CASSHRTRAYLYGYTF
TGTGCCAGCAGCCACCGGACAAGGGCTTACCTCTATGGCTACACCTTC
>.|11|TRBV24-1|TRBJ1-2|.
CATLGNYGYTF
TGTGCCACCCTGGGCAACTATGGCTACACCTTC
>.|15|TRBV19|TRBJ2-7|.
CASSLAVGAFGEQYF
TGTGCCAGTAGCCTCGCAGTAGGGGCCTTTGGGGAGCAGTACTTC
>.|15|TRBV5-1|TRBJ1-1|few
CASSPRHNMNTEAFF
TGCGCCAGCAGCCCGCGACACAACATGAACACTGAAGCTTTCTTT